The T cell receptor (beta chain) under discussion was sequenced for a study of blood T cells in healthy people across ages. Points from the study as a whole: In the absence of known donor CMV status, changes in expanded clonotypes were possibly confounded.

In regard to this clonotype: Antigen: not known.

The use of a sample-barcoded 5' primer and a J-beta primer mix characterized a second PCR of roughly 6 to 11 cycles. The study obtained at least 2.5 million CDR3-containing paired-end reads from every sample. MiXCR, run by TCRdb on the 5' RACE reads, gives a single entry per CDR3 protein. Of a few hundred thousand distinct CDR3 sequences in the sample, around 27% were seen once. Healthy individuals of Caucasian origin from Russia, aged roughly 6 to 100, served as donors. The amount of total RNA extracted per sample was at least 5.5 micrograms. V was clipped by 6 bases and J by 6 bases; unmatched bases: 9. The CDR3 has 14 amino acids. Looked up from germline, CDR1 is DFQATT and CDR2 is SNEGSKA (reference sequence).

The rearrangement uses TRBV20-1 and TRBJ2-1, with 9 positions matching TRBD2. The TCR was taken from a woman in her sixties or seventies in good health. Source material: blood. DNA for the CDR3: TGCAGTGCCGTTCTTATAGCGGGAGCCAATGAGCAGTTCTTC. This translates into CSAVLIAGANEQFF.